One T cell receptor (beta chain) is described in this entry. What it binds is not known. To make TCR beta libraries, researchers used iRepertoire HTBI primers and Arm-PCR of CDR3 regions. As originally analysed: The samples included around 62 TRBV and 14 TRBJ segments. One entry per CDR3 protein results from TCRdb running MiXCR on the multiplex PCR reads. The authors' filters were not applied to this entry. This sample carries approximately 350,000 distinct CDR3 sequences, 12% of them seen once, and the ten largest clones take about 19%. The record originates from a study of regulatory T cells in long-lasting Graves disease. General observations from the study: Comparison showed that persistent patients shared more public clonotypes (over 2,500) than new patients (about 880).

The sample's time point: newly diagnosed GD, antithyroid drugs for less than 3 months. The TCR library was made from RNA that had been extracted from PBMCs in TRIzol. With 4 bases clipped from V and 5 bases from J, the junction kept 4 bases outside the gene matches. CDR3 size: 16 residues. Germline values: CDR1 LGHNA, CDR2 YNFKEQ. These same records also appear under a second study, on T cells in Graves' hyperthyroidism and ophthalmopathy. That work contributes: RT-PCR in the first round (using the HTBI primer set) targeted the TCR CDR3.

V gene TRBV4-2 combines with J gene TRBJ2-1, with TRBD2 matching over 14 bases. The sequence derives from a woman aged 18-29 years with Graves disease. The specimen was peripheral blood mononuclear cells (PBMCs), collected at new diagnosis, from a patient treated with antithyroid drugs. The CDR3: CASSPEGLAGDNEQFF. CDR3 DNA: TGTGCCAGCAGCCCAGAGGGACTAGCGGGGGACAATGAGCAGTTCTTC.